This TCR beta chain was retrieved from a study of cytotoxic CD8 clonotypes in ibrutinib-treated CLL. Study-wide context: Response samples were taken after a median of 12 months on treatment, range 6 to 36.

CDR1 and CDR2 (germline): MNHEY, SMNVEV (reference sequence). V lost 6 bases and J 1 base, leaving 10 bases between the germline ends. This CDR3 has 14 amino acids. Profiled with immunoSEQ multiplex PCR; TCRdb holds only in-frame clones, not every one. Here the sample spans about 14,000 clones, roughly 64% being singletons. This rearrangement joins TRBV27 to TRBJ1-5; D might be TRBD1 (5 bases). The clonotype originates from a human donor with chronic lymphocytic leukemia. This sample comprised PBMCs, obtained before ibrutinib treatment. CDR3 nucleotide sequence: TGTGCCAGCAGGCAGGGTTTGAGCAATCAGCCCCAGCATTTT. Translated, it gives CASRQGLSNQPQHF.